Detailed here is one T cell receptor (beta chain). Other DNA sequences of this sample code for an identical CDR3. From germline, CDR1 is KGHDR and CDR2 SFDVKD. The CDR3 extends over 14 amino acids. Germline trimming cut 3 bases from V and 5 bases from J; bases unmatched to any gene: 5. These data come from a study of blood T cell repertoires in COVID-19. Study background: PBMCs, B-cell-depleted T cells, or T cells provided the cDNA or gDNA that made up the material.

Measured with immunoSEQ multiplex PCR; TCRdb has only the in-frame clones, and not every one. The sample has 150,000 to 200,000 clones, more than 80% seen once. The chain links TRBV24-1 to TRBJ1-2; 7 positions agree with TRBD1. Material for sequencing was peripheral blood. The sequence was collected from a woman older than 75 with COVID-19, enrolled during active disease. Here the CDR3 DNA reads TGTGCCACCAGTGATCCGGGGACAGTGTATGGCTACACCTTC. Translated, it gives CATSDPGTVYGYTF.